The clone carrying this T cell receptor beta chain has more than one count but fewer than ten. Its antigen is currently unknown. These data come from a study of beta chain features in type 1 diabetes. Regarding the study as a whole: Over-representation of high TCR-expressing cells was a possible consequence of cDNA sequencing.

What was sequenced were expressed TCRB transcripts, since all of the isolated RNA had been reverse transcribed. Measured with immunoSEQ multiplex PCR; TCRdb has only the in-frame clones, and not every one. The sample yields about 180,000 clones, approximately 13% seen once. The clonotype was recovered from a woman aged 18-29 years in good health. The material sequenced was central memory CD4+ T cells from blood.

CDR3 nucleotide sequence: TGTGCCAGCAGTCGGCAACAGGGGACTGGAAACACCATATATTTT. Translating it yields CASSRQQGTGNTIYF. V gene TRBV6-1 combines with J gene TRBJ1-3, with 7 bases identical to TRBD1. The germline V gene encodes CDR1 MNHNS and CDR2 SASEGT. V dropped 5 bases and J dropped 2; count of bases not matched to a gene: 6. This CDR3 is 15 amino acids long.